These T cell receptor beta chains were read from a single sample in a study of T cells after yellow fever vaccination. TCRdb fed the 5' RACE reads into MiXCR, producing one record per CDR3 protein. Among fewer than 400,000 distinct CDR3 sequences listed, around 11% were seen once. The input for sequencing was CD4+ T cells sorted from PBMCs, taken 45 days after the yellow fever booster vaccination. These receptors were collected from a man aged 18 to 29 who received the YFV17D yellow fever vaccine. The CDR3 runs from the conserved cysteine through the conserved F or W. The order of the fields is J gene, D gene, clone size, V gene, CDR3 DNA, CDR3 protein. A D gene is named only where the DNA matches it firmly. Clone size, where shown, is once, few, many, or a class for clones that have expanded.

J gene: TRBJ1-2; D gene: TRBD1; clone size: -; V gene: TRBV12-3/TRBV12-4; CDR3 DNA: TGTGCCAGCAGTCGAAACAGGGGCGGGTATGGCTACACCTTC; CDR3 protein: CASSRNRGGYGYTF
J gene: TRBJ1-1; D gene: TRBD1; clone size: -; V gene: TRBV20-1; CDR3 DNA: TGCAGTGCTAGGGGGCCCGGGACAGCCTCTGAAGCTTTCTTT; CDR3 protein: CSARGPGTASEAFF
J gene: TRBJ2-1; D gene: TRBD2; clone size: many; V gene: TRBV18; CDR3 DNA: TGTGCCAGCCTAGAACTAGCGGGTAATGAGCAGTTCTTC; CDR3 protein: CASLELAGNEQFF
J gene: TRBJ2-7; D gene: -; clone size: -; V gene: TRBV30; CDR3 DNA: TGTGCCTGGAGTGAGGCATTCTACGAGCAGTACTTC; CDR3 protein: CAWSEAFYEQYF
J gene: TRBJ2-5; D gene: TRBD2; clone size: -; V gene: TRBV4-3; CDR3 DNA: TGCGCCAGCAGCCAAGATCCTAGCGGGGGCCGGGGGGAGACCCAGTACTTC; CDR3 protein: CASSQDPSGGRGETQYF
J gene: TRBJ2-5; D gene: -; clone size: few; V gene: TRBV20-1; CDR3 DNA: TGCAGTGCCAATCTCTGGCGGGGGCTGGGAGAGACCCAGTACTTC; CDR3 protein: CSANLWRGLGETQYF
J gene: TRBJ1-2; D gene: -; clone size: -; V gene: TRBV6-2/TRBV6-3; CDR3 DNA: TGTGCCAGCGGCTCTCTTTATGGCTACACCTTC; CDR3 protein: CASGSLYGYTF
J gene: TRBJ1-2; D gene: TRBD1; clone size: few; V gene: TRBV20-1; CDR3 DNA: TGCAGTGCTAGAGGAAGTCGACAGGGGGCAAAACCAGACTATGGCTACACCTTC; CDR3 protein: CSARGSRQGAKPDYGYTF
J gene: TRBJ2-1; D gene: TRBD1; clone size: few; V gene: TRBV10-3; CDR3 DNA: TGTGCCATCAGTGACAGGGACAGGGTCGAAAATGAGCAGTTCTTC; CDR3 protein: CAISDRDRVENEQFF
J gene: TRBJ2-7; D gene: -; clone size: -; V gene: TRBV5-1; CDR3 DNA: TGCGCCAGCAGCTCACCGGGACTCTACTTGGAGCAGTACTTC; CDR3 protein: CASSSPGLYLEQYF
J gene: TRBJ1-1; D gene: -; clone size: -; V gene: TRBV7-9; CDR3 DNA: TGTGCCAGCAGCTTTATTGGGCCCGTCAGAGCTTTCTTT; CDR3 protein: CASSFIGPVRAFF
J gene: TRBJ2-1; D gene: -; clone size: -; V gene: TRBV20-1; CDR3 DNA: TGCAGTGCTAGAGATCTATCGGGTCTTCCCTACAATGAGCAGTTCTTC; CDR3 protein: CSARDLSGLPYNEQFF
J gene: TRBJ1-2; D gene: -; clone size: few; V gene: TRBV4-3; CDR3 DNA: TGCGCCAGCAGCCAAGATATAATGAGGGCCCCGCGTCGCACCTTC; CDR3 protein: CASSQDIMRAPRRTF
J gene: TRBJ2-3; D gene: -; clone size: few; V gene: TRBV4-1; CDR3 DNA: TGCGCCAGCAGCCAAGGGATTGTCGGAGGAACAGATACGCAGTATTTT; CDR3 protein: CASSQGIVGGTDTQYF
J gene: TRBJ1-4; D gene: TRBD1; clone size: -; V gene: TRBV20-1; CDR3 DNA: TGCAGTGCCCGGGGGGGGACAGGGCATGAAAAACTGTTTTTT; CDR3 protein: CSARGGTGHEKLFF
J gene: TRBJ1-1; D gene: TRBD1; clone size: -; V gene: TRBV6-5; CDR3 DNA: TGTGCCAGCAGGACAGGGATCCCTCCTGAAGCTTTCTTT; CDR3 protein: CASRTGIPPEAFF
J gene: TRBJ1-1; D gene: -; clone size: once; V gene: TRBV20-1; CDR3 DNA: TGCAGTGCTAGACCTAGAAGGGGGGTCTCTGAAGCTTTCTTT; CDR3 protein: CSARPRRGVSEAFF
J gene: TRBJ1-5; D gene: -; clone size: many; V gene: TRBV6-5; CDR3 DNA: TGTGCCAGCAGGCAGGGTATCTCCCAGCCCCAGCATTTT; CDR3 protein: CASRQGISQPQHF
J gene: TRBJ1-1; D gene: TRBD1; clone size: -; V gene: TRBV7-3; CDR3 DNA: TGTGCCAGCAGCCCAGGGGGGCGGGAGACTGAAGCTTTCTTT; CDR3 protein: CASSPGGRETEAFF
J gene: TRBJ2-7; D gene: TRBD1; clone size: many; V gene: TRBV29-1; CDR3 DNA: TGCAGCGTTGATCCGGGACAGGGAATCGAGCAGTACTTC; CDR3 protein: CSVDPGQGIEQYF
J gene: TRBJ2-5; D gene: -; clone size: -; V gene: TRBV6-1; CDR3 DNA: TGTGCCAGCAGTGTGGGGGTAAAGTCCCAAGAGACCCAGTACTTC; CDR3 protein: CASSVGVKSQETQYF
J gene: TRBJ1-2; D gene: -; clone size: few; V gene: TRBV6-1; CDR3 DNA: TGTGCCAGCAGTGAACGCCTCTACTATGGCTACACCTTC; CDR3 protein: CASSERLYYGYTF
J gene: TRBJ2-5; D gene: -; clone size: few; V gene: TRBV4-2; CDR3 DNA: TGTGCCAGCAGCCAAGACGCCGTAGGAGAGACCCAGTACTTC; CDR3 protein: CASSQDAVGETQYF
J gene: TRBJ1-5; D gene: -; clone size: many; V gene: TRBV24-1; CDR3 DNA: TGTGCCACCAGTGATTTGCTAGGGCGGTCTTACAATCAGCCCCAGCATTTT; CDR3 protein: CATSDLLGRSYNQPQHF
J gene: TRBJ2-3; D gene: -; clone size: many; V gene: TRBV7-9; CDR3 DNA: TGTGCCAGCAGCCCGAGAAACGGTCGGAGGCAGAGCACAGATACGCAGTATTTT; CDR3 protein: CASSPRNGRRQSTDTQYF
J gene: TRBJ1-2; D gene: -; clone size: many; V gene: TRBV20-1; CDR3 DNA: TGCAGTGCTAGTTATGGGGGGGAATATGGCTACACCTTC; CDR3 protein: CSASYGGEYGYTF
J gene: TRBJ2-1; D gene: TRBD2; clone size: few; V gene: TRBV3-1; CDR3 DNA: TGTGCCAGCAGCCAATTCGGGGGGGGCGCCGTGAATGAGCAGTTCTTC; CDR3 protein: CASSQFGGGAVNEQFF